What follows are 29 T cell receptor beta chains derived from one specimen sequenced in a study of cytomegalovirus exposure and HLA in healthy donors. The PCR contained 60 Vbeta and 13 Jbeta primers. Data came from immunoSEQ multiplex PCR; TCRdb stores just in-frame clones and leaves some out. Of fewer than 350,000 clones in the sample, roughly 90% were seen once. The source material was PBMCs. The source of these receptors is a woman aged 18-29 years in good health and CMV-seronegative.

The V call is TRBV5-1, the J call TRBJ1-4; unclear D gene. Germline-derived CDR1 and CDR2 are SGHRS and YFSETQ. The CDR3 runs 14 residues. The V end was cut by 1 base, the J end by 5 bases, with 9 bases between. CDR3 sequence (DNA): TGCGCCAGCAGCTTGAAAGACAAGAATGAAAAACTGTTTTTT. Amino acids: CASSLKDKNEKLFF. Full variable domain (outside the CDR3, taken from reference TRBV5-1 and TRBJ1-4): KAGVTQTPRYLIKTRGQQVTLSCSPISGHRSVSWYQQTPGQGLQFLFEYFSETQRNKGNFPGRFSGRQFSNSRSEMNVSTLELGDSALYLCASSLKDKNEKLFFGSGTQLSVL.

The chain recombines TRBV4-1 with TRBJ1-1; weak D call: TRBD1 (5 bases). The CDR3 is 15 amino acids. Germline V lookup: CDR1 MGHRA, CDR2 YSYEKL. V lost 0 bases, J lost 2 bases, and 10 bases lay in between. CDR3 sequence: CASSQDVGVNTEAFF. CDR3 nucleotide sequence: TGCGCCAGCAGCCAAGATGTAGGGGTTAACACTGAAGCTTTCTTT.

This clone has just a few counts. The J gene is TRBJ1-6, the V gene TRBV4-1; D is unclear. Germline V lookup: CDR1 MGHRA, CDR2 YSYEKL. V lost 2 bases, J lost 0 bases, and 11 bases lay in between. The CDR3 sequence is 17 residues long. This chain's CDR3 is CASSQPTVSSYNSPLHF. The CDR3 nucleotides are TGCGCCAGCAGCCAACCGACTGTGAGCTCCTATAATTCACCCCTCCACTTT.

The sample holds one count of this clone. The chain uses TRBV9 and TRBJ1-1, with D possibly being TRBD1 (6 bases). With 0 bases removed from V and 4 bases from J, the gap between germline ends came to 13 bases. Germline assignment: CDR1 SGDLS and CDR2 YYNGEE. CDR3 length: 15 residues. DNA for the CDR3: TGTGCCAGCAGCGTAGACCTAGCAGGGGTCACTGAAGCTTTCTTT. Protein: CASSVDLAGVTEAFF.

The rearrangement links TRBV6-1 to TRBJ1-1; the match to TRBD1 covers 8 bases. The CDR3 loop spans 17 amino acids. V was clipped by 2 bases and J by 3 bases; unmatched bases: 11. The germline CDR1 and CDR2 sequences are MNHNS and SASEGT. The DNA of the CDR3 is TGTGCCAGCAGTGAAACTGAGGGCGACAGGGGTGACACTGAAGCTTTCTTT. Translated, it gives CASSETEGDRGDTEAFF.

The rearrangement links TRBV11-3 to TRBJ2-5; a possible D gene is TRBD2 (7 bases). The CDR3 is made up of 12 amino acids. Germline CDR1 and CDR2: SGHNT and YENEEA. V lost 5 bases and J 11 bases, leaving 15 bases between the germline ends. CDR3 residues: CASSLKGGEQYF. As DNA, the CDR3 is TGTGCCAGCAGCCTAAAGGGGGGGGAGCAGTACTTC.

This rearrangement joins TRBV6-1 to TRBJ2-3; TRBD2 agrees at 11 bases. V lost 3 bases and J lost 1; bases outside the gene matches: 3. The CDR3 contains 16 residues. Germline V gives CDR1 MNHNS, CDR2 SASEGT. CDR3 DNA sequence: TGTGCCAGCAGTGAGACACTAGCGGGGGGCACAGATACGCAGTATTTT. Translated: CASSETLAGGTDTQYF.

V is TRBV7-9 and J is TRBJ1-1; TRBD1 agrees at 9 bases. The CDR3 totals 15 residues. J lost 4 bases, V lost 4 bases, and 7 bases had no gene match. Germline assignment: CDR1 SEHNR and CDR2 FQNEAQ (reference sequence). The CDR3 spells CASSSRQGGGTEAFF. The CDR3 coding sequence is TGTGCCAGCAGCTCCCGACAGGGGGGAGGCACTGAAGCTTTCTTT.

Comments on this clone: At one boundary the junction diverges from the germline segment, which might be a read error. The CDR3 spells CTSSRGGTEAFF. The CDR3 DNA is TGTACCAGCAGCCGAGGGGGCACTGAAGCTTTCTTT. The chain links TRBV7-9 to TRBJ1-1; D is perhaps TRBD1 (6 bases). Germline lookup yields CDR1 SEHNR and CDR2 FQNEAQ (reference sequence). CDR3 size: 12 residues.

Comments on this clone: A read error may produce the germline difference seen at one junction end. This same CDR3 is encoded by further DNA sequences in the sample. The gene calls are TRBV10-1 and TRBJ1-2; possibly TRBD1 for D (6 bases). CDR1 is WNHNN, CDR2 SYGVQD, per germline (reference sequence). CDR3 size: 15 residues. CDR3 DNA: TGCGCCAGTAGTGAGGATAAGGACAGTAACTATGGCTACACCTTC. Translating it yields CASSEDKDSNYGYTF.

The chain couples TRBV30 to TRBJ1-1; D ambiguous. This CDR3 has 14 residues. The germline CDR1 and CDR2 sequences are GTSNPN and SVGIG (reference sequence). V lost 0 bases and J 12 bases, leaving 20 bases between the germline ends. CDR3 nucleotides: TGTGCCTGGAGTGTAGGTGTCACCCCCAGAGGTTCTTTCTTT. As protein: CAWSVGVTPRGSFF.

This chain connects TRBV27 to TRBJ1-2, with D tentatively TRBD1 (6 bases). The ends were cut back, 4 bases at V and 5 bases at J, with 11 bases in the middle. Germline lookup yields CDR1 MNHEY and CDR2 SMNVEV (reference sequence). The length of the CDR3 is 13 residues. CDR3 amino acids: CASSYRGGYGYTF. The DNA of the CDR3 is TGTGCCAGCAGTTATAGGGGGGGGTATGGCTACACCTTC.

This chain connects TRBV2 to TRBJ2-2; D might be TRBD2 (6 bases). Trimming left V 7 bases short and J 1 base short, with 10 bases between. Germline lookup yields CDR1 SNHLY and CDR2 FYNNEI. The CDR3 loop spans 14 amino acids. The CDR3 region has the DNA TGTGCCAGCAAAGGAGGGATGAACACCGGGGAGCTGTTTTTT. It encodes CASKGGMNTGELFF.

The chain joins TRBV11-3 to TRBJ2-4; 7 bases align to TRBD1. After removal of 1 base from V and 1 base from J, the junction contained 4 bases not matched to a gene. The germline gives CDR1 SGHNT, CDR2 YENEEA. CDR3 length equals 16 residues. CDR3 residues: CASSLVSRGAKNIQYF. Here the CDR3 DNA reads TGTGCCAGCAGCTTAGTTTCCAGGGGGGCCAAAAACATTCAGTACTTC.

The V call is TRBV4-2, the J call TRBJ2-7; TRBD2 agrees at 9 bases. Germline assignment: CDR1 LGHNA and CDR2 YNFKEQ. J lost 1 base, V lost 8 bases, and 12 bases had no gene match. The CDR3 sequence is 16 residues long. CDR3 residues: CASSGGSGGKSYEQYF. DNA of the CDR3: TGTGCCAGCTCTGGAGGTAGCGGGGGTAAGTCCTACGAGCAGTACTTC.

This chain joins TRBV11-2 and TRBJ2-7, with TRBD2 as a possible D gene (5 bases). V lost 6 bases and J lost 1, with 16 bases in between. CDR1 is SGHAT and CDR2 is FQNNGV in the germline V gene. The CDR3 loop spans 15 amino acids. The CDR3 DNA follows: TGTGCCAGCAGTTCCCCGAGAGGGTTTTCCTACGAGCAGTACTTC. Protein: CASSSPRGFSYEQYF.

The chain recombines TRBV6-5 with TRBJ2-1, with 7 nucleotides matching TRBD2. The germline V gene encodes CDR1 MNHEY and CDR2 SVGAGI. V dropped 4 bases and J dropped 2; count of bases not matched to a gene: 5. The CDR3 has 15 amino acids. The CDR3 DNA sequence: TGTGCCAGCAGTTTGCTAGCGGCCGCCTACAATGAGCAGTTCTTC. Encoded protein: CASSLLAAAYNEQFF.

The gene calls are TRBV5-1 and TRBJ2-5; D not certain. CDR1 is SGHRS, CDR2 YFSETQ, per germline. V shed 0 bases and J shed 3 bases, with 12 bases lying between them. CDR3 length: 15 amino acids. The CDR3 sequence: CASSLGPAAEETQYF. The CDR3 coding sequence is TGCGCCAGCAGCTTGGGACCTGCGGCGGAAGAGACCCAGTACTTC.

The chain links TRBV6-1 to TRBJ1-1, with a possible D match to TRBD1 (5 bases). The CDR3 covers 14 residues. The germline V gene encodes CDR1 MNHNS and CDR2 SASEGT. V was cut by 11 bases and J by 4 bases, with 20 bases left in between. The CDR3, as DNA: TGTGCCGCGGGAGGGGCGGGGGGGTTCACTGAAGCTTTCTTT. This encodes CAAGGAGGFTEAFF.

V and J are TRBV30 and TRBJ2-1; 8 bases line up with TRBD2. Germline V gene lookup returns CDR1 GTSNPN and CDR2 SVGIG (reference sequence). This CDR3 is built from 15 residues. V was pared by 2 bases and J by 6 bases, with 9 bases of the junction left unmatched. The CDR3 loop is CAWSPPGLAGNEQFF. CDR3 sequence (DNA): TGTGCCTGGAGTCCACCGGGGCTAGCGGGCAATGAGCAGTTCTTC.

A single count supports this clone. V and J are TRBV5-1 and TRBJ2-3; TRBD2 agrees at 9 bases. Germline CDR1 SGHRS, CDR2 YFSETQ. This CDR3 has 19 residues. V shed 0 bases, J shed 0 bases, and the junction held 11 bases outside the gene matches. DNA of the CDR3: TGCGCCAGCAGCTTGGTTAGCGGGGGCCTCTTTGATAGCACAGATACGCAGTATTTT. The encoded protein is CASSLVSGGLFDSTDTQYF.

The V gene is TRBV19, the J gene TRBJ1-2; D possibly corresponds to TRBD1 (5 bases). Germline V gene sequence: CDR1 LNHDA, CDR2 SQIVND (reference sequence). There are 16 residues in the CDR3. The V end was cut by 9 bases, the J end by 3 bases, with 23 bases between. The CDR3 region is CASEKMAGLSHYGYTF. DNA of the CDR3: TGTGCCAGCGAGAAAATGGCAGGGTTATCTCACTATGGCTACACCTTC.

The chain is built from TRBV9 and TRBJ1-1; tentatively, D is TRBD1 (5 bases). The CDR3 sequence is 20 residues long. The V and J ends lost 0 bases and 1 base respectively, with 25 bases between them. Germline CDR1 is SGDLS and CDR2 is YYNGEE. Here the CDR3 reads CASSVEGINRLGQANTEAFF. Here the CDR3 DNA reads TGTGCCAGCAGCGTAGAGGGGATCAACAGGTTAGGTCAGGCGAACACTGAAGCTTTCTTT.

DNA for the CDR3: TGCAGTATCGCCGGGTCCTACGAGCAGTACTTC. Amino acid sequence: CSIAGSYEQYF. This rearrangement joins TRBV20-1 to TRBJ2-7; D remains ambiguous. The V gene lost 8 bases and the J gene lost 1 base, with 9 bases spanning the gap. Germline V gene sequence: CDR1 DFQATT, CDR2 SNEGSKA (reference sequence). There are 11 residues in the CDR3.

V usage is TRBV27 and J usage is TRBJ1-6; 7 bases are a match to TRBD1. The V segment lost 7 bases and the J segment 10 bases; nucleotides outside the gene matches: 13. Germline V lookup: CDR1 MNHEY, CDR2 SMNVEV (reference sequence). This CDR3 has 15 amino acids. The CDR3 DNA follows: TGTGCCAGCACCCGAGAGGGGGCGACGAGATCACCCCTCCACTTT. It codes for CASTREGATRSPLHF.

CDR3 in amino acids: CASSLDPWPRGCNQPQHF. The CDR3, as DNA: TGTGCCAGCAGCTTAGATCCGTGGCCACGGGGGTGCAATCAGCCCCAGCATTTT. The chain employs TRBV11-3 and TRBJ1-5; D is perhaps TRBD1 (5 bases). CDR1 and CDR2 from the germline V gene are SGHNT and YENEEA. The ends were cut back, 0 bases at V and 2 bases at J, with 17 bases in the middle. This CDR3 spans 18 amino acids. The variable domain in full, with the rest retrieved from reference TRBV11-3 and TRBJ1-5, is EAGVVQSPRYKIIEKKQPVAFWCNPISGHNTLYWYLQNLGQGPELLIRYENEEAVDDSQLPKDRFSAERLKGVDSTLKIQPAELGDSAVYLCASSLDPWPRGCNQPQHFGDGTRLSIL.

This rearrangement joins TRBV5-4 to TRBJ2-5, with 8 bases aligning to TRBD2. Unmatched junction bases numbered 7, after V lost 4 bases and J lost 5 bases. Germline V gene data show CDR1 as SGHNT and CDR2 as YYREEE (reference sequence). The CDR3 loop spans 14 amino acids. This CDR3 is CASSAGGASETQYF. The CDR3 DNA sequence: TGTGCCAGCAGCGCCGGGGGGGCTAGCGAGACCCAGTACTTC.

The rearrangement joins TRBV7-9 to TRBJ2-3; D perhaps matches TRBD2 (6 bases). Germline loops: CDR1 SEHNR, CDR2 FQNEAQ (reference sequence). V was trimmed by 5 bases and J by 4 bases, leaving 13 bases between them. This CDR3 has 14 residues. The CDR3 DNA reads as TGTGCCAGCAGCATGACTGGGGGGTCAGATACGCAGTATTTT. This gives the protein CASSMTGGSDTQYF.

The chain employs TRBV6-5 and TRBJ2-5; unclear D gene. The DNA end lines up better with TRBJ2-7; the J call may be wrong. The CDR3 totals 15 residues. Germline CDR1 is MNHEY and CDR2 is SVGAGI. CDR3 DNA sequence: TGTGCCAGCAGTTACGATCCAGCGAGCTCCTACGAGCAGTACTTC. It specifies CASSYDPASSYEQYF.